This T cell receptor beta chain was captured in a study of T cells in Graves' hyperthyroidism and ophthalmopathy. Thyroid ultrasound, orbital computed tomography, clinical symptoms, and serum thyroxine and TRAb underpinned diagnoses. The PBMCs were taken from about 10 ml of fresh peripheral blood. Study observations and caveats: Appearing also in blood were most of the thyroid clonotypes expanded above 0.001.

For this clonotype: Its target is not known. A read error may explain this, as a much larger clone is one base away.

TCR beta CDR3 sequences were amplified from RNA transcripts. The TCR CDR3 first-round RT-PCR relied on the HTBI primer set. TCRdb passed the multiplex PCR reads through MiXCR, listing each CDR3 protein once. The sample lists hundreds of thousands of distinct CDR3 sequences, approximately 15% occurring once. The TCR sequence derives from a woman aged 18 to 35 with Graves' hyperthyroidism. Sequences were obtained from blood.

The DNA of the CDR3 is TGTGCCAGCAGTCGGGGGCCAGACACTGAAGCTTTCTTT. As protein: CASSRGPDTEAFF. The V gene is TRBV12-3 or TRBV12-4, the J gene TRBJ1-1; possibly TRBD1 for D (6 bases). Trimming shortened V by 5 bases and J by 3 bases, and 10 bases separated the two germline ends. The CDR3 is made up of 13 amino acids.